Following are 15 T cell receptor beta chains from one sample sequenced in a study of cytomegalovirus exposure and HLA in healthy donors. 60 Vbeta and 13 Jbeta primers were used in PCR. Assay used: immunoSEQ multiplex PCR; TCRdb lists only in-frame clones, some missing. Of over 85,000 clones in the sample, approximately 77% were seen once. The sample was PBMCs. These receptors all stem from a male donor in good health and CMV-seropositive.

V usage is TRBV9 and J usage is TRBJ1-1; a possible D gene is TRBD1 (6 bases). With 2 bases removed from V and 5 bases from J, the gap between germline ends came to 10 bases. CDR1 is SGDLS and CDR2 is YYNGEE in the germline V gene. The CDR3 is made up of 13 amino acids. The CDR3 region is CASSVGRGTEAFF. CDR3 nucleotides: TGTGCCAGCAGCGTCGGCAGGGGAACTGAAGCTTTCTTT. Full variable domain (rest looked up from reference TRBV9 and TRBJ1-1): DSGVTQTPKHLITATGQRVTLRCSPRSGDLSVYWYQQSLDQGLQFLIQYYNGEERAKGNILERFSAQQFPDLHSELNLSSLELGDSALYFCASSVGRGTEAFFGQGTRLTVV.

V and J are TRBV9 and TRBJ2-3, with D perhaps TRBD1 (6 bases). Germline V gene data show CDR1 as SGDLS and CDR2 as YYNGEE. The CDR3 runs 16 residues. Between the trimmed V and J ends, which lost 4 bases and 0 bases, there was a span of 15 bases. The CDR3 spells CASSLTGGVSTDTQYF. CDR3 nucleotide sequence: TGTGCCAGCAGCCTAACTGGGGGCGTTAGCACAGATACGCAGTATTTT. Filled out from reference TRBV9 and TRBJ2-3, the complete variable domain reads DSGVTQTPKHLITATGQRVTLRCSPRSGDLSVYWYQQSLDQGLQFLIQYYNGEERAKGNILERFSAQQFPDLHSELNLSSLELGDSALYFCASSLTGGVSTDTQYFGPGTRLTVL.

V usage is TRBV11-2 and J usage is TRBJ2-2; D is undetermined. The CDR3 has 13 amino acids. Germline CDR1 reads SGHAT; CDR2 reads FQNNGV. V was cut by 0 bases and J by 8 bases, with 7 bases left in between. CDR3 bases: TGTGCCAGCAGCTTAGATAGAAGAGGGGAGCTGTTTTTT. It yields the protein CASSLDRRGELFF.

This chain connects TRBV11-1 to TRBJ2-1, with D possibly TRBD2 on 6 matching bases. CDR1 SGHAT and CDR2 FQDESV come from the germline V gene (reference sequence). Trimming removed 2 bases at V and 6 bases at J, with 23 bases between. The CDR3 totals 18 residues. CDR3 coding DNA: TGTGCCAGCAGCTTAAGAGGGGTCGTGATTAGCGGAGGCAATGAGCAGTTCTTC. Encoded protein: CASSLRGVVISGGNEQFF.

The chain links TRBV5-4 to TRBJ2-5; TRBD2 is a possible D gene (5 bases). The CDR3 runs 14 residues. The germline gives CDR1 SGHNT, CDR2 YYREEE (reference sequence). With 4 bases removed from V and 2 bases from J, the gap between germline ends came to 12 bases. The CDR3 DNA sequence: TGTGCCAGCAGCGGAGGACCCATTCAAGAGACCCAGTACTTC. This sequence encodes CASSGGPIQETQYF.

Concerning this clone itself: Its ends do not fully match the called genes, so a read error is possible. The genes are TRBV2 and TRBJ2-4, with a weak D call TRBD1 (6 bases). Germline V gene data show CDR1 as SNHLY and CDR2 as FYNNEI. The CDR3 spans 16 residues. The CDR3 loop reads CASSGIQGLAKNSQYF. Written as DNA, the CDR3 is TGTGCCAGCAGTGGAATACAGGGCTTAGCCAAAAACAGTCAGTACTTC.

The gene calls are TRBV9 and TRBJ2-2; tentative D call: TRBD1 (6 bases). Trimming took 2 bases from V and 4 from J, leaving 12 bases between them. The germline V gene encodes CDR1 SGDLS and CDR2 YYNGEE. The CDR3 spans 15 residues. The CDR3 region has the DNA TGTGCCAGCAGCGTCGGAACAGGGTTCACCGGGGAGCTGTTTTTT. It is translated as CASSVGTGFTGELFF. Complete variable domain (other parts from reference TRBV9 and TRBJ2-2): DSGVTQTPKHLITATGQRVTLRCSPRSGDLSVYWYQQSLDQGLQFLIQYYNGEERAKGNILERFSAQQFPDLHSELNLSSLELGDSALYFCASSVGTGFTGELFFGEGSRLTVL.

The chain links TRBV6-5 to TRBJ1-1, with a weak D call TRBD1 (6 bases). V lost 5 bases and J 1 base, leaving 11 bases between the germline ends. CDR3 length: 14 amino acids. Germline assignment: CDR1 MNHEY and CDR2 SVGAGI. CDR3 sequence reads: CASSTLRGNTEAFF. CDR3 DNA sequence: TGTGCCAGCAGTACCCTCAGGGGGAACACTGAAGCTTTCTTT.

The sample holds a few counts of this clone. The chain is built from TRBV7-9 and TRBJ2-5; D perhaps matches TRBD1 (5 bases). The CDR3 sequence is 14 residues long. V was pared by 5 bases and J by 5 bases, with 15 bases between. Germline V gives CDR1 SEHNR, CDR2 FQNEAQ (reference sequence). The CDR3 is CASSRSGSGETQYF. For the CDR3, the DNA is TGTGCCAGCAGCCGCTCAGGGTCCGGGGAGACCCAGTACTTC.

This clone was found a few times. The CDR3 coding sequence is TGTGCCAGCAGTTACTCCCTCCAAGAGACCCAGTACTTC. It translates to CASSYSLQETQYF. The J gene is TRBJ2-5, the V gene TRBV6-5; D unresolved. In germline, CDR1 is MNHEY, CDR2 SVGAGI. The ends were cut back, 0 bases at V and 1 base at J, with 3 bases in the middle. This CDR3 comprises 13 residues.

The V call is TRBV7-8, the J call TRBJ1-5; D is perhaps TRBD1 (6 bases). The CDR3 covers 14 residues. The V gene's germline CDR1 is SGHVS and CDR2 FQNEAQ. Trimming pared 5 bases from V and 0 bases from J, leaving 8 bases between. As DNA, the CDR3 is TGTGCCAGCAGCCCAGGGGTTAGCAATCAGCCCCAGCATTTT. Protein: CASSPGVSNQPQHF.

As to this clone: The sample carries other DNA sequences with the same CDR3. V gene TRBV9 combines with J gene TRBJ1-1, with TRBD1 as a possible D gene (6 bases). This CDR3 is 15 amino acids long. Trimming cost V 0 bases and J 1 base, with 10 bases left between them. Germline CDR1 reads SGDLS; CDR2 reads YYNGEE. CDR3 sequence reads: CASSVGTGSNTEAFF. As DNA, the CDR3 is TGTGCCAGCAGCGTAGGAACAGGGTCGAACACTGAAGCTTTCTTT.

V and J are TRBV5-4 and TRBJ1-3, with 8 bases matching TRBD1. This CDR3 is 16 amino acids long. Per germline, CDR1 SGHNT and CDR2 YYREEE (reference sequence). After removal of 4 bases from V and 1 base from J, the junction contained 7 bases not matched to a gene. CDR3 sequence reads: CASSATRGPSGNTIYF. CDR3 DNA: TGTGCCAGCAGCGCAACCAGGGGGCCATCTGGAAACACCATATATTTT.

This clone was picked up a small number of times. The chain is built from TRBV2 and TRBJ2-6; D remains ambiguous. Germline-derived CDR1 and CDR2 are SNHLY and FYNNEI. The CDR3 covers 14 residues. The V end lost 7 bases, the J end lost 4 bases, and 11 bases lay between the germline ends. CDR3 in amino acids: CASTVVSGANVLTF. CDR3 bases: TGTGCCAGCACGGTAGTCTCCGGGGCCAACGTCCTGACTTTC.

The rearrangement links TRBV11-1 to TRBJ2-7; 7 bases are a match to TRBD2. V trimming: 2 bases; J trimming: 6 bases; junction bases outside the gene matches: 10. The germline gives CDR1 SGHAT, CDR2 FQDESV (reference sequence). The CDR3 length is 15 residues. The CDR3 nucleotides read TGTGCCAGCAGCTTACTCGGGGACTACCCCTCCGAGCAGTACTTC. Translated, it gives CASSLLGDYPSEQYF. The full variable domain, in which reference TRBV11-1 and TRBJ2-7 provide the parts outside the CDR3, is EAEVAQSPRYKITEKSQAVAFWCDPISGHATLYWYRQILGQGPELLVQFQDESVVDDSQLPKDRFSAERLKGVDSTLKIQPAELGDSAMYLCASSLLGDYPSEQYFGPGTRLTVT.